These 32 T cell receptor beta chains originate from one sample sequenced in a study of T cells in localized non-small cell lung cancer. This table comes from immunoSEQ multiplex PCR, and its TCRdb copy is limited to in-frame clones, with some not included. Seen here are fewer than 20,000 clones, 70% to 90% observed once, and the top ten hold over 7.5%. This specimen was peripheral blood, taken before any cancer treatment. The source is a man aged 35 to 70 with stage I lung adenocarcinoma.

V usage is TRBV11-2 and J usage is TRBJ2-4; D possibly corresponds to TRBD2 (5 bases). The germline gives CDR1 SGHAT, CDR2 FQNNGV. Deletions cut 1 base from V and 4 bases from J, with 11 bases between. The CDR3 runs to 15 residues. The CDR3 reads CASSLVRAGKNIQYF. CDR3 bases: TGTGCCAGCAGCTTAGTACGGGCGGGTAAAAACATTCAGTACTTC.

The chain joins TRBV18 to TRBJ2-7; no firm D call. Deletions cut 9 bases from V and 3 bases from J, with 9 bases between. The germline CDR1 and CDR2 sequences are KGHSH and LQKENI. CDR3 length equals 11 residues. This chain's CDR3 is CASTGNYEQYF. CDR3 DNA: TGTGCCAGTACCGGTAACTACGAGCAGTACTTC.

The chain couples TRBV6-6 to TRBJ1-1; D gene unclear. This CDR3 region has 11 residues. Between the trimmed V and J ends, which lost 9 bases and 1 base, there was a span of 6 bases. Looked up from germline, CDR1 is MNHNY and CDR2 is SVGAGI (reference sequence). The CDR3 nucleotides are TGTGCCAGTAGAGGGAACACTGAAGCTTTCTTT. The encoded protein is CASRGNTEAFF.

This chain joins TRBV6-6 and TRBJ2-1; 7 nucleotides match TRBD2. Germline V gene sequence: CDR1 MNHNY, CDR2 SVGAGI (reference sequence). The CDR3 consists of 13 residues. The V segment lost 6 bases and the J segment 5 bases; nucleotides outside the gene matches: 4. The CDR3 region is CASSKLANNEQFF. In DNA form, the CDR3 reads TGTGCCAGCAGCAAACTAGCGAACAATGAGCAGTTCTTC.

The rearrangement joins TRBV11-3 to TRBJ2-2, with 15 bases lining up with TRBD2. Per germline, CDR1 SGHNT and CDR2 YENEEA. V gave up 4 bases and J gave up 5 bases; unmatched junction bases: 11. There are 19 residues in the CDR3. The CDR3 DNA sequence: TGTGCCAGCAGCTCCTCGGTGGGACTAGCGGGAGGCGGGACCGGGGAGCTGTTTTTT. This translates into CASSSSVGLAGGGTGELFF. Complete variable domain (other parts from reference TRBV11-3 and TRBJ2-2): EAGVVQSPRYKIIEKKQPVAFWCNPISGHNTLYWYLQNLGQGPELLIRYENEEAVDDSQLPKDRFSAERLKGVDSTLKIQPAELGDSAVYLCASSSSVGLAGGGTGELFFGEGSRLTVL.

This clone showed up just once. This chain joins TRBV27 and TRBJ1-1; D is unclear. Germline V gene data show CDR1 as MNHEY and CDR2 as SMNVEV (reference sequence). Trimming pared 3 bases from V and 1 base from J, leaving 9 bases between. The CDR3 consists of 14 residues. The CDR3 coding sequence is TGTGCCAGCAGTTTCAGAGGCGGGAACACTGAAGCTTTCTTT. It is translated as CASSFRGGNTEAFF.

The V call is TRBV9, the J call TRBJ2-7; D is possibly TRBD1 or TRBD2 (6 bases each). Trimming took 0 bases from V and 9 from J, leaving 13 bases between them. Germline V gene sequence: CDR1 SGDLS, CDR2 YYNGEE. There are 13 residues in the CDR3. The CDR3: CASSVEGVGGQYF. The DNA of the CDR3 is TGTGCCAGCAGCGTAGAGGGGGTGGGGGGGCAGTACTTC. Using reference TRBV9 and TRBJ2-7 for the parts outside the CDR3, the full variable domain is DSGVTQTPKHLITATGQRVTLRCSPRSGDLSVYWYQQSLDQGLQFLIQYYNGEERAKGNILERFSAQQFPDLHSELNLSSLELGDSALYFCASSVEGVGGQYFGPGTRLTVT.

The chain employs TRBV1 and TRBJ1-6; the table calls TRBD1, which could not be checked here. TRBV1 is flagged as a pseudogene. CDR3 length: 19 residues. In DNA form, the CDR3 reads TGCACCAGCAGCCGCCAAGGGGCGGACAGGACCGACTATAATTCACCCCTCCACTTT. It encodes CTSSRQGADRTDYNSPLHF.

This chain connects TRBV6-5 to TRBJ1-1, with 7 nucleotides matching TRBD1. Germline V gene sequence: CDR1 MNHEY, CDR2 SVGAGI. The CDR3 contains 13 residues. The junction had 5 bases not matched to a gene; V was cut back by 4 bases and J by 6 bases. CDR3 nucleotide sequence: TGTGCCAGCAGTTTACTCGACAGGGCTGAAGCTTTCTTT. Translation: CASSLLDRAEAFF.

The chain couples TRBV28 to TRBJ2-1; 7 nucleotides match TRBD1. After removal of 10 bases from V and 5 bases from J, the junction contained 14 bases not matched to a gene. From germline, CDR1 is MDHEN and CDR2 SYDVKM. CDR3 length: 15 residues. The CDR3 DNA follows: TGTGCCACCCTCTTTACCCGGGACAGTGACAATGAGCAGTTCTTC. It specifies CATLFTRDSDNEQFF.

The genes are TRBV5-4 and TRBJ1-1; D might be TRBD1 (5 bases). The CDR3 runs 13 residues. The V gene's germline CDR1 is SGHNT and CDR2 YYREEE (reference sequence). V lost 3 bases and J 7 bases, leaving 13 bases between the germline ends. CDR3 bases: TGTGCCAGCAGCTCGGGACCGTTGATTGAAGCTTTCTTT. Protein product: CASSSGPLIEAFF.

This sequence joins TRBV5-4 and TRBJ1-1, with D possibly TRBD1 on 5 matching bases. The CDR3 loop spans 15 amino acids. V was cut by 4 bases and J by 1 base, with 14 bases left in between. CDR1 and CDR2 from the germline V gene are SGHNT and YYREEE (reference sequence). The CDR3 loop reads CASSLVGTPNTEAFF. Written as DNA, the CDR3 is TGTGCCAGCAGCCTCGTCGGGACTCCGAACACTGAAGCTTTCTTT.

This clone has a single count. J is TRBJ1-2 and V is TRBV2; D is undetermined. The length of the CDR3 is 16 residues. CDR1 is SNHLY, CDR2 FYNNEI, per germline. The V and J ends lost 4 bases and 1 base respectively, with 16 bases between them. The CDR3 reads CASSVRTPGGNYGYTF. The CDR3 nucleotides are TGTGCCAGCAGTGTCAGGACCCCGGGCGGTAACTATGGCTACACCTTC.

The genes are TRBV27 and TRBJ1-2; D gene uncertain. CDR1 is MNHEY, CDR2 SMNVEV, per germline (reference sequence). With 4 bases removed from V and 5 bases from J, the gap between germline ends came to 11 bases. CDR3 length: 13 amino acids. The CDR3 loop is CASSSAGRYGYTF. The CDR3 DNA sequence: TGTGCCAGCAGTTCCGCTGGGCGATATGGCTACACCTTC.

The gene calls are TRBV9 and TRBJ1-6; D is undetermined. CDR1 is SGDLS, CDR2 YYNGEE, per germline. The CDR3 has 12 residues. The V end was cut by 3 bases, the J end by 8 bases, with 6 bases between. This CDR3 is CASSGADSPLHF. Written as DNA, the CDR3 is TGTGCCAGCAGCGGAGCTGATTCACCCCTCCACTTT.

The chain uses TRBV30 and TRBJ2-2; TRBD1 matches at 8 bases. CDR1 is GTSNPN and CDR2 is SVGIG in the germline V gene (reference sequence). The CDR3 extends over 17 amino acids. After removal of 5 bases from V and 1 base from J, the junction contained 12 bases not matched to a gene. The CDR3 is CAWFRGQGRENTGELFF. The CDR3 coding sequence is TGTGCCTGGTTCAGGGGGCAGGGGCGGGAGAACACCGGGGAGCTGTTTTTT.

A note on this clone: A junction boundary mismatches the germline segment, possibly from a read error. This chain uses TRBV6-1 with TRBJ1-1; D ambiguous. The germline CDR1 and CDR2 sequences are MNHNS and SASEGT. The CDR3 is 12 amino acids. The CDR3 loop is CASSEGRTEAFF. CDR3 DNA: TGTGCCAGCAGCGAAGGCAGGACTGAAGCTTTCTTT.

The rearrangement uses TRBV28 and TRBJ2-2; D remains ambiguous. CDR3 length equals 17 residues. Per germline, CDR1 MDHEN and CDR2 SYDVKM. The V end was cut by 8 bases, the J end by 0 bases, with 19 bases between. CDR3 in amino acids: CASLSGHYRPNTGELFF. The CDR3 DNA follows: TGTGCCAGCCTTTCGGGCCACTACCGCCCGAACACCGGGGAGCTGTTTTTT. The entire variable domain, with the rest obtained from reference TRBV28 and TRBJ2-2, is as follows: DVKVTQSSRYLVKRTGEKVFLECVQDMDHENMFWYRQDPGLGLRLIYFSYDVKMKEKGDIPEGYSVSREKKERFSLILESASTNQTSMYLCASLSGHYRPNTGELFFGEGSRLTVL.

This chain uses TRBV10-2 with TRBJ2-7; D might be TRBD1 (6 bases). Between the trimmed V and J ends, which lost 10 bases and 3 bases, there was a span of 13 bases. Per germline, CDR1 WSHSY and CDR2 SAAADI. This CDR3 is built from 12 residues. CDR3 sequence: CATRTGSYEQYF. The CDR3 bases are TGCGCCACCAGAACAGGGAGCTACGAGCAGTACTTC.

This clone came up once. This sequence joins TRBV6-5 and TRBJ1-6; 7 bases match TRBD1. Germline values: CDR1 MNHEY, CDR2 SVGAGI. The CDR3 is made up of 15 amino acids. Losses at the gene ends were 4 bases for V and 8 bases for J; bases not matched to a gene: 8. The DNA of the CDR3 is TGTGCCAGCAGTTCGCACAGGGGAAACTATTCACCCCTCCACTTT. Encoded protein: CASSSHRGNYSPLHF.

The rearrangement uses TRBV5-6 and TRBJ1-2, with a weak D call TRBD1 (6 bases). V lost 1 base and J lost 4, with 11 bases in between. The CDR3 is 14 residues long. CDR1 and CDR2 (germline): SGHDT, YYEEEE. In DNA form, the CDR3 reads TGTGCCAGCAGCTTGCAGGGGTTAGGCTATGGCTACACCTTC. Protein: CASSLQGLGYGYTF.

The rearrangement links TRBV6-1 to TRBJ2-2, with D possibly matching TRBD2 (7 bases). Deletions cut 8 bases from V and 4 bases from J, with 14 bases between. Germline V gene lookup returns CDR1 MNHNS and CDR2 SASEGT. The CDR3 has 14 residues. The CDR3 protein is CASSRGAGTGELFF. DNA for the CDR3: TGTGCCAGCTCCCGGGGGGCCGGCACCGGGGAGCTGTTTTTT.

The chain links TRBV15 to TRBJ2-6; 7 positions agree with TRBD1. This CDR3 spans 18 amino acids. The germline V gene has CDR1 LNHNV and CDR2 YYDKDF (reference sequence). The junction had 8 bases not matched to a gene; V was cut back by 3 bases and J by 0 bases. The CDR3 is CATSSRQGIVSGANVLTF. Here the CDR3 DNA reads TGTGCCACCAGCAGCCGACAGGGTATCGTCTCTGGGGCCAACGTCCTGACTTTC.

The V and J genes are TRBV18 and TRBJ1-1; D may be TRBD1 (6 bases). Germline CDR1 and CDR2: KGHSH and LQKENI. V lost 6 bases and J lost 4, with 12 bases in between. The CDR3 runs to 13 residues. The CDR3 is CASSLWGRTEAFF. CDR3 bases: TGTGCCAGCTCCCTCTGGGGGCGCACTGAAGCTTTCTTT.

This clone was seen more than once but under ten times. V is TRBV29-1 and J is TRBJ1-1, with a tentative D call TRBD1 (5 bases). The germline V and J ends were trimmed by 5 bases and 0 bases, with 13 bases remaining between them. Germline assignment: CDR1 SQVTM and CDR2 ANQGSEA. This CDR3 contains 14 residues. In DNA, the CDR3 is TGCAGCGTTTCGTCAGGACATCTGAACACTGAAGCTTTCTTT. Amino acids: CSVSSGHLNTEAFF.

The V call is TRBV13, the J call TRBJ2-7; 10 nucleotides align to TRBD1. CDR1 is PRHDT, CDR2 FYEKMQ, per germline (reference sequence). The V segment lost 5 bases and the J segment 4 bases; nucleotides outside the gene matches: 11. CDR3 length equals 16 residues. The CDR3 sequence is CASSASGPGQGYEQYF. As DNA, the CDR3 is TGTGCCAGCAGCGCATCCGGACCGGGACAGGGGTACGAGCAGTACTTC.

The rearrangement joins TRBV6-1 to TRBJ1-2, with unresolved D. V shed 10 bases and J shed 10 bases, with 16 bases lying between them. Germline assignment: CDR1 MNHNS and CDR2 SASEGT. This CDR3 is 11 amino acids long. CDR3 coding DNA: TGTGCCACCCGTACGGTTACTATCTACACCTTC. This codes for CATRTVTIYTF.

The gene calls are TRBV19 and TRBJ1-1; tentatively, D is TRBD1 (5 bases). CDR1 is LNHDA and CDR2 is SQIVND in the germline V gene (reference sequence). Trimming shortened V by 7 bases and J by 6 bases, and 18 bases separated the two germline ends. The CDR3 is 14 amino acids. CDR3 coding DNA: TGTGCCAGTACCGCCTTGGGGCCTAAGGCTGAAGCTTTCTTT. It translates to CASTALGPKAEAFF. Combining the CDR3 with reference TRBV19 and TRBJ1-1 gives the whole variable domain DGGITQSPKYLFRKEGQNVTLSCEQNLNHDAMYWYRQDPGQGLRLIYYSQIVNDFQKGDIAEGYSVSREKKESFPLTVTSAQKNPTAFYLCASTALGPKAEAFFGQGTRLTVV.

This sequence joins TRBV2 and TRBJ1-1; 7 nucleotides agree with TRBD1. The CDR3 loop spans 13 amino acids. With 6 bases clipped from V and 5 bases from J, the junction kept 6 bases outside the gene matches. Germline assignment: CDR1 SNHLY and CDR2 FYNNEI. CDR3 nucleotides: TGTGCCAGCAGCGGACAGGTCGGGACTGAAGCTTTCTTT. It encodes CASSGQVGTEAFF. Full variable domain (rest looked up from reference TRBV2 and TRBJ1-1): EPEVTQTPSHQVTQMGQEVILRCVPISNHLYFYWYRQILGQKVEFLVSFYNNEISEKSEIFDDQFSVERPDGSNFTLKIRSTKLEDSAMYFCASSGQVGTEAFFGQGTRLTVV.

This clone has just a few counts. The chain recombines TRBV6-1 with TRBJ2-7; 10 nucleotides match TRBD2. Trimming cost V 2 bases and J 4 bases; bases outside gene matches: 2. Germline values: CDR1 MNHNS, CDR2 SASEGT. CDR3 length: 14 residues. The CDR3 nucleotides are TGTGCCAGCAGTGAACAGCGGGAGGGTTACGAGCAGTACTTC. As protein: CASSEQREGYEQYF.

The V call is TRBV11-2, the J call TRBJ2-7, with 11 nucleotides matching TRBD1. Per the germline V gene, CDR1 is SGHAT and CDR2 is FQNNGV. V lost 1 base and J lost 4; bases outside the gene matches: 3. CDR3 length: 15 residues. The CDR3 DNA reads as TGTGCCAGCAGCTTAGTCGGGACAGGGGGGTACGAGCAGTACTTC. Translation: CASSLVGTGGYEQYF.

The chain uses TRBV11-2 and TRBJ1-4; TRBD1 is a possible D gene (6 bases). The V end was cut by 7 bases, the J end by 0 bases, with 15 bases between. Germline V gene lookup returns CDR1 SGHAT and CDR2 FQNNGV. There are 16 residues in the CDR3. CDR3 sequence: CASTRGRGPTNEKLFF. The CDR3 DNA reads as TGTGCCAGCACCCGGGGCAGGGGTCCAACTAATGAAAAACTGTTTTTT.